The clone carrying this T cell receptor beta chain came up once. Sequencing was performed with immunoSEQ multiplex PCR; in TCRdb, only in-frame clones are kept and a portion is missing. The sample contains more than 80,000 clones, around 88% of which appear only once. V shed 6 bases, J shed 2 bases, and the junction held 3 bases outside the gene matches. This CDR3 spans 14 amino acids. Germline loops: CDR1 MNHEY, CDR2 SMNVEV (reference sequence). This sample is drawn from a study of identifying expanded T cells in peripheral blood. V is TRBV27 and J is TRBJ2-5, with 10 bases identical to TRBD2. Sequencing was done on a sample of blood. This clonotype originated in a person aged 18 to 75 in good health. The DNA for the CDR3 is TGTGCCAGCAGCCTGACTAGCGGGCAAGAGACCCAGTACTTC. The encoded protein is CASSLTSGQETQYF.